The next 30 T cell receptor beta chains were all read from a single sample in a study of CD8+ T cells in alopecia areata. Extracted RNA was reverse transcribed, and the resulting cDNA served as sequencing template. Sequencing was performed with immunoSEQ multiplex PCR; in TCRdb, only in-frame clones are kept and a portion is missing. Here the sample spans under 75,000 clones, around half being singletons. This material consisted of CD8+ T cells sorted from blood, taken at week 0. Receptors originate from a human donor with alopecia areata.

V gene TRBV5-1 combines with J gene TRBJ2-1; D ambiguous. The CDR3 consists of 14 residues. Germline V gene data show CDR1 as SGHRS and CDR2 as YFSETQ. Deletions cut 0 bases from V and 0 bases from J, with 4 bases between. CDR3: CASSLESSYNEQFF. In DNA form, the CDR3 reads TGCGCCAGCAGCTTGGAAAGCTCCTACAATGAGCAGTTCTTC.

The rearrangement uses TRBV27 and TRBJ2-1; D remains ambiguous. CDR3 length: 11 amino acids. V lost 4 bases and J lost 12, with 10 bases in between. Looked up from germline, CDR1 is MNHEY and CDR2 is SMNVEV (reference sequence). CDR3 region: CASSSRSGQFF. The DNA of the CDR3 is TGTGCCAGCAGTTCCCGTTCCGGGCAGTTCTTC.

The V gene is TRBV9, the J gene TRBJ1-1; TRBD1 agrees at 9 bases. After removal of 5 bases from V and 5 bases from J, the junction contained 4 bases not matched to a gene. The CDR3 covers 13 residues. Germline CDR1 and CDR2: SGDLS and YYNGEE. The CDR3 DNA reads TGTGCCAGCAGTGAGACAGGGGGGACTGAAGCTTTCTTT. It codes for CASSETGGTEAFF.

This chain connects TRBV10-2 to TRBJ2-3; D remains unclear. The V and J ends lost 11 bases and 0 bases respectively, with 12 bases between them. The CDR3 extends over 13 amino acids. The germline V gene encodes CDR1 WSHSY and CDR2 SAAADI. The DNA for the CDR3 is TGCGCCGCTCAAGGCGGTAGCACAGATACGCAGTATTTT. This encodes CAAQGGSTDTQYF.

In this sample, this clone turned up many times. The chain links TRBV19 to TRBJ2-7; 9 bases map to TRBD2. Germline V CDR1 and CDR2: LNHDA, SQIVND (reference sequence). Trimming at V came to 3 bases and at J to 7 bases, leaving 10 bases not matched to a gene. The CDR3 runs 15 residues. Written as DNA, the CDR3 is TGTGCCAGTAGTATTCAAGCGGGAGGCCCATGGGAGCAGTACTTC. This gives the protein CASSIQAGGPWEQYF.

This clone has just a few counts. Here the CDR3 reads CASSLSQRETQYF. The CDR3 coding sequence is TGTGCCAGCAGTTTAAGCCAGAGGGAGACCCAGTACTTC. This chain connects TRBV6-1 to TRBJ2-5; D gene uncertain. This CDR3 is 13 amino acids long. Trimming removed 5 bases at V and 5 bases at J, with 12 bases between. The germline CDR1 and CDR2 sequences are MNHNS and SASEGT.

The CDR3, as DNA: TGCGCCAGCAGTCATGTCATTATACTCGGACAGAAAAATCAGCCCCAGCATTTT. Translation gives CASSHVIILGQKNQPQHF. The gene calls are TRBV23-1 and TRBJ1-5; a possible D gene is TRBD1 (6 bases). TRBV23-1 has ORF status, its function being uncertain. The V end lost 3 bases, the J end lost 4 bases, and 22 bases lay between the germline ends. CDR3 size: 18 residues.

By share, this clone counts as medium-sized (0.01 to 0.1%). The V and J genes are TRBV18 and TRBJ1-2; maybe TRBD1 (5 bases). CDR3 size: 14 residues. Germline V gene lookup returns CDR1 KGHSH and CDR2 LQKENI. Trimming shortened V by 6 bases and J by 3 bases, and 14 bases separated the two germline ends. CDR3 nucleotide sequence: TGTGCCAGCTCGGGGGACGGGATACACTATGGCTACACCTTC. Protein product: CASSGDGIHYGYTF.

The chain has TRBV11-2 and TRBJ1-2; 7 positions match TRBD1. Trimming removed 0 bases from V and 5 bases from J; junction bases left unmatched: 6. The CDR3 runs 15 residues. The germline V gene has CDR1 SGHAT and CDR2 FQNNGV. In nucleotides, the CDR3 is TGTGCCAGCAGCTTAGATCCCGGGACAGATTATGGCTACACCTTC. It translates to CASSLDPGTDYGYTF.

The gene calls are TRBV7-9 and TRBJ2-7, with 12 bases matching TRBD1. CDR1 and CDR2 from the germline V gene are SEHNR and FQNEAQ (reference sequence). V was pared by 3 bases and J by 4 bases, with 4 bases of the junction left unmatched. This CDR3 has 15 amino acids. In nucleotides, the CDR3 is TGTGCCAGCAGCTTCCAGGGACAGGGGGCTTACGAGCAGTACTTC. This encodes CASSFQGQGAYEQYF.

This clone was seen a handful of times. The chain joins TRBV14 to TRBJ2-2; no clear D. Trimming pared 2 bases from V and 0 bases from J, leaving 7 bases between. The CDR3 extends over 15 amino acids. CDR1 SGHDN and CDR2 FVKESK come from the germline V gene. The CDR3 DNA is TGTGCCAGCAGCCAATACGTGTCGAACACCGGGGAGCTGTTTTTT. Protein sequence: CASSQYVSNTGELFF.

This clone was recorded a few times. CDR3 amino acids: CASSLVWQGGGYEQFF. The CDR3 bases are TGTGCCAGCAGCTTGGTCTGGCAGGGTGGAGGATATGAGCAGTTCTTC. The V and J genes are TRBV5-6 and TRBJ2-1, with D perhaps assigned TRBD1 or TRBD2 (5 bases each). CDR1 is SGHDT, CDR2 YYEEEE, per germline. The CDR3 is made up of 16 amino acids. Trimming shortened V by 0 bases and J by 8 bases, and 18 bases separated the two germline ends.

V gene TRBV30 combines with J gene TRBJ2-7, with D perhaps matching TRBD1 or TRBD2 (6 bases each). CDR1 GTSNPN and CDR2 SVGIG come from the germline V gene (reference sequence). Trimming removed 2 bases at V and 7 bases at J, with 15 bases between. The CDR3 contains 13 residues. The DNA of the CDR3 is TGTGCCTGGAGTTCGGGGGCGCCGGAAGAGCAGTACTTC. Protein product: CAWSSGAPEEQYF. The whole variable domain, filled in from reference TRBV30 and TRBJ2-7, reads SQTIHQWPATLVQPVGSPLSLECTVEGTSNPNLYWYRQAAGRGLQLLFYSVGIGQISSEVPQNLSASRPQDRQFILSSKKLLLSDSGFYLCAWSSGAPEEQYFGPGTRLTVT.

This clone was seen a handful of times. This rearrangement joins TRBV7-9 to TRBJ2-7, with a weak D call TRBD2 (6 bases). CDR1 is SEHNR, CDR2 FQNEAQ, per germline (reference sequence). V was pared by 8 bases and J by 4 bases, with 12 bases between. The CDR3 is 12 residues long. Here the CDR3 DNA reads TGTGCCAGCGGGACTTATACTTACGAGCAGTACTTC. Amino acid sequence: CASGTYTYEQYF.

This clone appeared a single time. The CDR3 DNA follows: TGTGCCAGCACCACGGTGGGGCGGAATGAGCAGTTCTTC. This codes for CASTTVGRNEQFF. V usage is TRBV2 and J usage is TRBJ2-1; D is perhaps TRBD1 (5 bases). The CDR3 runs to 13 residues. V was pared by 7 bases and J by 7 bases, with 14 bases between. CDR1 SNHLY and CDR2 FYNNEI come from the germline V gene.

The rearrangement joins TRBV5-1 to TRBJ2-7; 9 positions agree with TRBD2. Germline loops: CDR1 SGHRS, CDR2 YFSETQ. Trimming took 2 bases from V and 2 from J; bases not matched to a gene: 5. The CDR3 loop spans 15 amino acids. The CDR3 sequence: CASSFSGSPPYEQYF. DNA of the CDR3: TGCGCCAGCAGCTTTAGCGGGAGTCCCCCCTACGAGCAGTACTTC.

V is TRBV9 and J is TRBJ1-2; 8 bases fit TRBD1. V shed 5 bases, J shed 4 bases, and the junction held 7 bases outside the gene matches. In germline, CDR1 is SGDLS, CDR2 YYNGEE. The CDR3 extends over 14 amino acids. CDR3 bases: TGTGCCAGCAGTCCCGAAGGACAGGGCTATGGCTACACCTTC. As protein: CASSPEGQGYGYTF. Full variable domain (missing parts from reference TRBV9 and TRBJ1-2): DSGVTQTPKHLITATGQRVTLRCSPRSGDLSVYWYQQSLDQGLQFLIQYYNGEERAKGNILERFSAQQFPDLHSELNLSSLELGDSALYFCASSPEGQGYGYTFGSGTRLTVV.

The chain combines TRBV29-1 with TRBJ2-7, with D maybe TRBD1 (5 bases). This CDR3 comprises 12 residues. Germline V lookup: CDR1 SQVTM, CDR2 ANQGSEA. V was cut by 6 bases and J by 2 bases, with 11 bases left in between. Written as DNA, the CDR3 is TGCAGCGTGGCTGACAGACCCTACGAGCAGTACTTC. Translation: CSVADRPYEQYF.

The chain is built from TRBV29-1 and TRBJ2-1, with 10 bases lining up with TRBD2. The CDR3 totals 16 residues. V shed 4 bases and J 0 bases; nucleotides not matched to a gene: 6. Germline V gene data show CDR1 as SQVTM and CDR2 as ANQGSEA. CDR3 sequence (DNA): TGCAGCGTTGTGCGAGCGGGAGGGCCCTCCTACAATGAGCAGTTCTTC. This codes for CSVVRAGGPSYNEQFF.

This chain joins TRBV6-5 and TRBJ2-3; 8 nucleotides match TRBD1. CDR1 is MNHEY, CDR2 SVGAGI, per germline. The length of the CDR3 is 16 residues. V shed 1 base and J 6 bases; nucleotides not matched to a gene: 9. In nucleotides, the CDR3 is TGTGCCAGCAGTTACTTCACGACAGGGGCAACCGATACGCAGTATTTT. It encodes CASSYFTTGATDTQYF.

V is TRBV29-1 and J is TRBJ1-2; unclear D gene. This CDR3 contains 13 residues. In germline, CDR1 is SQVTM, CDR2 ANQGSEA. The V end was cut by 7 bases, the J end by 0 bases, with 12 bases between. As DNA, the CDR3 is TGCAGCGGGACGCATGGAGCTAACTATGGCTACACCTTC. It yields the protein CSGTHGANYGYTF.

The V gene is TRBV7-2, the J gene TRBJ2-7, with 7 bases identical to TRBD1. V gave up 1 base and J gave up 1 base; unmatched junction bases: 4. The CDR3 consists of 15 residues. CDR1 is SGHTA, CDR2 FQGNSA, per germline. CDR3 region: CASSLVDRVSYEQYF. The CDR3 region has the DNA TGTGCCAGCAGCTTAGTCGACAGGGTTTCCTACGAGCAGTACTTC.

This chain joins TRBV27 and TRBJ2-3; D tentatively fits TRBD1 or TRBD2 (5 bases each). V lost 2 bases and J 6 bases, leaving 6 bases between the germline ends. This CDR3 has 12 residues. Germline V gene sequence: CDR1 MNHEY, CDR2 SMNVEV (reference sequence). The CDR3 loop reads CASSLGDDTQYF. Written as DNA, the CDR3 is TGTGCCAGCAGTTTAGGGGACGATACGCAGTATTTT.

Note on this clone: The sample contains more than one DNA sequence encoding this CDR3. The chain recombines TRBV9 with TRBJ2-7; the D is unclear. Germline V gene lookup returns CDR1 SGDLS and CDR2 YYNGEE. V was shortened by 0 bases and J by 0 bases, with 7 bases between the two germline ends. CDR3 size: 14 residues. The CDR3: CASSVASSSYEQYF. CDR3 nucleotides: TGTGCCAGCAGCGTAGCCTCAAGCTCCTACGAGCAGTACTTC.

The chain has TRBV30 and TRBJ2-1; D may be TRBD2 (6 bases). The CDR3 is 14 residues long. V lost 4 bases and J lost 0, with 10 bases in between. The germline gives CDR1 GTSNPN, CDR2 SVGIG (reference sequence). This chain's CDR3 is CAWILTSSYNEQFF. The CDR3 nucleotides are TGTGCCTGGATCCTGACTAGCTCCTACAATGAGCAGTTCTTC.

The genes are TRBV7-8 and TRBJ1-2; D unresolved. Trimming stripped 5 bases from V and 8 bases from J, with 15 bases between. The CDR3 sequence is 13 residues long. The germline V gene has CDR1 SGHVS and CDR2 FQNEAQ. The CDR3 sequence is CASSPERDRGYTF. In nucleotides, the CDR3 is TGTGCCAGCAGCCCTGAGAGGGATCGGGGCTACACCTTC.

In this sample, this clone turned up a few times. Germline and junction disagree at one end, which may indicate a read error. The chain combines TRBV4-1 with TRBJ2-1; D perhaps matches TRBD2 (6 bases). CDR3 length: 16 residues. Germline V CDR1 and CDR2: MGHRA, YSYEKL. The DNA for the CDR3 is TGCGCCAGCAGCCAAGATGCCGGGAGACCCGACAAAGAGCAGTTCTTC. Translated: CASSQDAGRPDKEQFF.

The V gene is TRBV27, the J gene TRBJ1-5; unclear D gene. From germline, CDR1 is MNHEY and CDR2 SMNVEV (reference sequence). The V end was cut by 10 bases, the J end by 2 bases, with 15 bases between. The CDR3 extends over 14 amino acids. The CDR3 nucleotides are TGTGCCACCGCCACCCGGGGAGGCAATCAGCCCCAGCATTTT. Translation gives CATATRGGNQPQHF.

Only a few counts were recorded for this clone. This chain uses TRBV4-1 with TRBJ2-7, with 7 bases that match TRBD2. Germline V gene data show CDR1 as MGHRA and CDR2 as YSYEKL. Losses at the gene ends were 6 bases for V and 6 bases for J; bases not matched to a gene: 8. CDR3 length: 13 residues. DNA of the CDR3: TGCGCCAGCAGGGGGGGAGGGCCCGGCGAGCAGTACTTC. This codes for CASRGGGPGEQYF.

This clone has a single count. The chain recombines TRBV11-1 with TRBJ2-7; 10 positions match TRBD2. Losses at the gene ends were 5 bases for V and 5 bases for J; bases not matched to a gene: 15. The CDR3 is 17 amino acids. Germline V gene data show CDR1 as SGHAT and CDR2 as FQDESV (reference sequence). CDR3: CASSLHPGLAGANEQYF. The DNA of the CDR3 is TGTGCCAGCAGCCTTCACCCTGGGCTAGCGGGAGCCAACGAGCAGTACTTC.